This T cell receptor (beta chain) was recovered during a study of graft-versus-host responses after intestinal transplantation. General study findings and limits: Marrow from the recipient contained GvH clones, some of which had appeared first in ileum or blood.

Profiling relied on immunoSEQ multiplex PCR, and the TCRdb table lists in-frame clones only, not all of them. The data contain about 39,000 clones, 90% to 95% of them seen just once; the ten biggest clones take up less than 0.25%. With respect to this clone: Its antigen is not identified.

Trimming removed 6 bases at V and 0 bases at J, with 6 bases between. The CDR3 loop spans 14 amino acids. Germline CDR1 is SGHAT and CDR2 is FQNNGV. Sequences were derived from unstimulated CD8+ T cells sorted from spleen or lymph node cells, sampled before transplant. The TCR was taken from a human donor who was the organ donor for an intestinal transplant. The chain has TRBV11-2 and TRBJ1-6, with D unresolved. The DNA for the CDR3 is TGTGCCAGCAGGGTAATCTCCTATAATTCACCCCTCCACTTT. It specifies CASRVISYNSPLHF.